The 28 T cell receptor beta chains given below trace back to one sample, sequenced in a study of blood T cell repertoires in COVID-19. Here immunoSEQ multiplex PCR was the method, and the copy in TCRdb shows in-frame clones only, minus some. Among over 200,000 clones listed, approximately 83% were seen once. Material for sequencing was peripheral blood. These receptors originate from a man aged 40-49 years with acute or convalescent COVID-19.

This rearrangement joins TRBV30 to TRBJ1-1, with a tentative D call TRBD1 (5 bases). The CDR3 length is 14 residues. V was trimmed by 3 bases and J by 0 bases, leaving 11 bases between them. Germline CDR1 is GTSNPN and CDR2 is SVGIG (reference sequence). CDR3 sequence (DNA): TGTGCCTGGAGCCCCCCGGGGGTGAACACTGAAGCTTTCTTT. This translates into CAWSPPGVNTEAFF.

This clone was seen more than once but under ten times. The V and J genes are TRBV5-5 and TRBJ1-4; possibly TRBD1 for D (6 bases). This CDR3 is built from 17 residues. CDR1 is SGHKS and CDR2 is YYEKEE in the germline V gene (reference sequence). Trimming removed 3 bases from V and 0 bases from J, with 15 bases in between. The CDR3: CASSSTGYGATNEKLFF. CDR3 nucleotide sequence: TGTGCCAGCAGCTCTACAGGGTACGGAGCAACTAATGAAAAACTGTTTTTT. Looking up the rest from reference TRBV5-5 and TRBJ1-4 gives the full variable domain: DAGVTQSPTHLIKTRGQQVTLRCSPISGHKSVSWYQQVLGQGPQFIFQYYEKEERGRGNFPDRFSARQFPNYSSELNVNALLLGDSALYLCASSSTGYGATNEKLFFGSGTQLSVL.

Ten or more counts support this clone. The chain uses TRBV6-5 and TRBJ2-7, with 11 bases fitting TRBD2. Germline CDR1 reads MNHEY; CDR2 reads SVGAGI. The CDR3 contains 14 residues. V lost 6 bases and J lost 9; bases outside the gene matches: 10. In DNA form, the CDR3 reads TGTGCCAGCAGGGGACTAGCGGAGATCTATGGGCAGTACTTC. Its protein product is CASRGLAEIYGQYF.

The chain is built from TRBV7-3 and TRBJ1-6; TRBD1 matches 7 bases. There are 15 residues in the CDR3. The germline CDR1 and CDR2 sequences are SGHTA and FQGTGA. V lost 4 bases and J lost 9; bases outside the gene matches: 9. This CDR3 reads CASSSSSTGSSPLHF. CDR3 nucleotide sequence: TGTGCCAGCAGCTCCTCTTCGACAGGGAGTTCACCCCTCCACTTT.

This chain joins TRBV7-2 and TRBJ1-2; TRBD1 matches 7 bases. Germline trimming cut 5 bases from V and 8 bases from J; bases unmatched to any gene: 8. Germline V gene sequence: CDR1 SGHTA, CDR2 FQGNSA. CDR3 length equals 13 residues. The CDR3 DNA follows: TGTGCCAGCAGCCCGTCAGGGGGTAGAGGCTACACCTTC. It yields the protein CASSPSGGRGYTF.

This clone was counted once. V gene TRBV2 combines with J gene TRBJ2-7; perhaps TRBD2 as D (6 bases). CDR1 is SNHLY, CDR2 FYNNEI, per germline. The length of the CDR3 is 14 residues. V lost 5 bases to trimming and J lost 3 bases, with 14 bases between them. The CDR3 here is CASSPGRPNYEQYF. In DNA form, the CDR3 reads TGTGCCAGCAGTCCCGGGAGACCTAACTACGAGCAGTACTTC.

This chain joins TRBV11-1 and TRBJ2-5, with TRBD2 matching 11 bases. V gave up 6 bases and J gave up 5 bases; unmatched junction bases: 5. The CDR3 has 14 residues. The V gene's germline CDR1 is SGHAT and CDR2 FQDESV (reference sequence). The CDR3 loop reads CASRRLAGGETQYF. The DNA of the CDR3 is TGTGCCAGCAGGCGTCTAGCGGGAGGCGAGACCCAGTACTTC.

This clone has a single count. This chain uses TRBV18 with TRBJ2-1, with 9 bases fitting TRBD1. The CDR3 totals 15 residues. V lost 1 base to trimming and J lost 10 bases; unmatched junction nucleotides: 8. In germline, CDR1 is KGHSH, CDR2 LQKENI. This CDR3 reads CASSPQKQGAGEQFF. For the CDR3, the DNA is TGTGCCAGCTCACCACAGAAACAGGGGGCTGGGGAGCAGTTCTTC.

The CDR3 is CASGPPLTGGAYQPQHF. The DNA of the CDR3 is TGTGCTAGTGGTCCTCCCCTGACAGGGGGCGCGTATCAGCCCCAGCATTTT. This chain uses TRBV12-5 with TRBJ1-5; 10 nucleotides line up with TRBD1. V trimming: 5 bases; J trimming: 5 bases; junction bases outside the gene matches: 12. CDR1 and CDR2 (germline): LGHNT, FRNRAP. CDR3 length equals 17 residues. Full variable domain (missing parts from reference TRBV12-5 and TRBJ1-5): DARVTQTPRHKVTEMGQEVTMRCQPILGHNTVFWYRQTMMQGLELLAYFRNRAPLDDSGMPKDRFSAEMPDATLATLKIQPSEPRDSAVYFCASGPPLTGGAYQPQHFGDGTRLSIL.

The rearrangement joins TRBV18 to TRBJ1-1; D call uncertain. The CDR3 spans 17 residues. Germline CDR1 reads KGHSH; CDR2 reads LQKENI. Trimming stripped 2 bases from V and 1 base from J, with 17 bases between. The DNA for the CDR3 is TGTGCCAGCTCACCAAACATTGTAGGACTCTCGAACACTGAAGCTTTCTTT. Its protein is CASSPNIVGLSNTEAFF.

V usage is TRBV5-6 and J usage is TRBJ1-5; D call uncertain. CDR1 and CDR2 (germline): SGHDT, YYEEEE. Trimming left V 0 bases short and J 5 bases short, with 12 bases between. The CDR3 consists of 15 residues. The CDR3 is CASSLVQWEDQPQHF. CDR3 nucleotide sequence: TGTGCCAGCAGCTTGGTACAGTGGGAGGATCAGCCCCAGCATTTT.

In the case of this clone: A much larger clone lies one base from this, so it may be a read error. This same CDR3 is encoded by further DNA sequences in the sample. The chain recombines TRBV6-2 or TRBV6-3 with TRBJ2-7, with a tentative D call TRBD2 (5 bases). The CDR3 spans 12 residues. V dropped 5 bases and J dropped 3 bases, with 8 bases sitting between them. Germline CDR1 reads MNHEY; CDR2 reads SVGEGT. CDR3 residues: CASSPRDYEQYF. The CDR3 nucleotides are TGTGCCAGCAGTCCCCGGGACTACGAGCAGTACTTC.

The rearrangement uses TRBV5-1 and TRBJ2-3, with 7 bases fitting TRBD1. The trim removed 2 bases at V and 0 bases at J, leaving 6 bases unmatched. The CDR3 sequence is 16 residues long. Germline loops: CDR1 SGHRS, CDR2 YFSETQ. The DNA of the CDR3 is TGCGCCAGCAGCTTAACAGGGGCCCTTAGCACAGATACGCAGTATTTT. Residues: CASSLTGALSTDTQYF.

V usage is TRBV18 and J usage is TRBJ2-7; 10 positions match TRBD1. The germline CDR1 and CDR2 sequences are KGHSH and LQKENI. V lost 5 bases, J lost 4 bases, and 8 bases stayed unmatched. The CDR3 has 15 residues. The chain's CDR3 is CASSAGTGAKYEQYF. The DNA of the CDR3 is TGTGCCAGCTCAGCAGGGACAGGGGCGAAATACGAGCAGTACTTC.

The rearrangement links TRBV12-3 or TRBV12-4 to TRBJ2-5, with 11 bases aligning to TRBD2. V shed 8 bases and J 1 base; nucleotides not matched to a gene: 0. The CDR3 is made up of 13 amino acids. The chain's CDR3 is CASGTSGQETQYF. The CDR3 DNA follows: TGTGCCAGCGGGACTAGCGGCCAAGAGACCCAGTACTTC.

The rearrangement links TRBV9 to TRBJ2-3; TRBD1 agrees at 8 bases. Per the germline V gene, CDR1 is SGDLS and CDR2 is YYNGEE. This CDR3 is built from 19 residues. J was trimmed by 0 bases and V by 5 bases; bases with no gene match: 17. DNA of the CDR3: TGTGCCAGCAGTCGAGGGCAGGGGGCATTCCGGCCAAGCACAGATACGCAGTATTTT. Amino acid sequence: CASSRGQGAFRPSTDTQYF.

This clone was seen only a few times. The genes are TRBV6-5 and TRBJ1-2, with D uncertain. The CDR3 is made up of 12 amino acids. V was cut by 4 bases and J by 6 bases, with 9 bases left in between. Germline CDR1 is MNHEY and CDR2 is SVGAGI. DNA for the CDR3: TGTGCCAGCAGTTCCCGGGAACATGGCTACACCTTC. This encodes CASSSREHGYTF.

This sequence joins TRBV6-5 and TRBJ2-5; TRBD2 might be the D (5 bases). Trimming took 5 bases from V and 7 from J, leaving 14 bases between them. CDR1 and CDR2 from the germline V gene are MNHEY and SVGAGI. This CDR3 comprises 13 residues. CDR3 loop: CASSPGVEGTQYF. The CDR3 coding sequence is TGTGCCAGCAGTCCCGGGGTAGAAGGGACCCAGTACTTC.

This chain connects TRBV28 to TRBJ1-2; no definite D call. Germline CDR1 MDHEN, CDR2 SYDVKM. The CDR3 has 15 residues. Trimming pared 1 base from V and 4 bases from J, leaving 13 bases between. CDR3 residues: CASSLFQPGVYGYTF. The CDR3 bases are TGTGCCAGCAGTTTATTTCAACCGGGTGTCTATGGCTACACCTTC.

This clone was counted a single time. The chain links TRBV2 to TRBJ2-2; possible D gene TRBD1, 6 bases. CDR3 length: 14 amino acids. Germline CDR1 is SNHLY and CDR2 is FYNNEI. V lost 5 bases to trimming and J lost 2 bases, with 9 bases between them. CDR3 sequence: CASSTDRNTGELFF. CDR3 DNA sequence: TGTGCCAGCAGTACGGACAGAAACACCGGGGAGCTGTTTTTT.

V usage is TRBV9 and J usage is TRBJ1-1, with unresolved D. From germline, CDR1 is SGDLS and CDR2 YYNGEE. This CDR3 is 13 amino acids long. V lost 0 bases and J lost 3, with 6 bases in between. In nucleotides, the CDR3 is TGTGCCAGCAGCGTAGTCCGGGACACTGAAGCTTTCTTT. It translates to CASSVVRDTEAFF.

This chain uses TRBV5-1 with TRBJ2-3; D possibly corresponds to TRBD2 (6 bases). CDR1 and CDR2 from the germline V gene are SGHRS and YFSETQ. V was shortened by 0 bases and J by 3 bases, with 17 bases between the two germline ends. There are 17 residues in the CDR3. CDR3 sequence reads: CASSLGSGLLGTDTQYF. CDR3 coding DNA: TGCGCCAGCAGCTTGGGATCGGGACTCCTCGGTACAGATACGCAGTATTTT. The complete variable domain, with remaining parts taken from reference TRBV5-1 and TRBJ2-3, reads KAGVTQTPRYLIKTRGQQVTLSCSPISGHRSVSWYQQTPGQGLQFLFEYFSETQRNKGNFPGRFSGRQFSNSRSEMNVSTLELGDSALYLCASSLGSGLLGTDTQYFGPGTRLTVL.

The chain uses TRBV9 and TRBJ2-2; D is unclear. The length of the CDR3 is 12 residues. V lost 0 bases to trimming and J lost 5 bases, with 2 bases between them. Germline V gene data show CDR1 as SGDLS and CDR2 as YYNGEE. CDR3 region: CASSVATGELFF. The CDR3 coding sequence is TGTGCCAGCAGCGTAGCAACCGGGGAGCTGTTTTTT.

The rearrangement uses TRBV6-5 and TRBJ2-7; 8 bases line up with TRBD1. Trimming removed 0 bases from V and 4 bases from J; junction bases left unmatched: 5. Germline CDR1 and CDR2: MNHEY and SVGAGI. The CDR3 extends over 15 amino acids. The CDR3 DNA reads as TGTGCCAGCAGTTACTCGAACAGGGGGACGTACGAGCAGTACTTC. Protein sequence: CASSYSNRGTYEQYF.

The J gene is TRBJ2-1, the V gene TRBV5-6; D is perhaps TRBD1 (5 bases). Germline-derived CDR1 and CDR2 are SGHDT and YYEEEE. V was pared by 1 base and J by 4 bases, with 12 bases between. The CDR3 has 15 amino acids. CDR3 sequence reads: CASSLKTVIYNEQFF. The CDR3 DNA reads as TGTGCCAGCAGCTTGAAGACAGTAATATACAATGAGCAGTTCTTC. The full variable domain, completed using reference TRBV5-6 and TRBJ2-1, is DAGVTQSPTHLIKTRGQQVTLRCSPKSGHDTVSWYQQALGQGPQFIFQYYEEEERQRGNFPDRFSGHQFPNYSSELNVNALLLGDSALYLCASSLKTVIYNEQFFGPGTRLTVL.

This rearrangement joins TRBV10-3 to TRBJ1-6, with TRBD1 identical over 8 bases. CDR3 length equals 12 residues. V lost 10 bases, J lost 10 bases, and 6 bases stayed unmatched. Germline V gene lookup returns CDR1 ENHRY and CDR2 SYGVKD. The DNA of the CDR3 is TGTGCCACAGGGACAGGAGAGTCACCCCTCCACTTT. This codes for CATGTGESPLHF.

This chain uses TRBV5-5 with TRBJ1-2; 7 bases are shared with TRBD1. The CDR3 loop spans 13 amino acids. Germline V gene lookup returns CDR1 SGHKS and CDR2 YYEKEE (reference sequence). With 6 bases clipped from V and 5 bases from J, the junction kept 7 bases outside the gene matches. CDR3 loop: CASKNRDSYGYTF. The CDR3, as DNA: TGTGCCAGCAAAAACCGGGACAGTTATGGCTACACCTTC.

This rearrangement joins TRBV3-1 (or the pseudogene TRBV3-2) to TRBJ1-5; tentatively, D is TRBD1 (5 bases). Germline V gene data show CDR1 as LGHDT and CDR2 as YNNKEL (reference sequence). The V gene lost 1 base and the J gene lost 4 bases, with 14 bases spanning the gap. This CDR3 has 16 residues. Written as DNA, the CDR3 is TGTGCCAGCAGCCAAGGGGCCCCTACAGGTAATCAGCCCCAGCATTTT. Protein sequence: CASSQGAPTGNQPQHF.